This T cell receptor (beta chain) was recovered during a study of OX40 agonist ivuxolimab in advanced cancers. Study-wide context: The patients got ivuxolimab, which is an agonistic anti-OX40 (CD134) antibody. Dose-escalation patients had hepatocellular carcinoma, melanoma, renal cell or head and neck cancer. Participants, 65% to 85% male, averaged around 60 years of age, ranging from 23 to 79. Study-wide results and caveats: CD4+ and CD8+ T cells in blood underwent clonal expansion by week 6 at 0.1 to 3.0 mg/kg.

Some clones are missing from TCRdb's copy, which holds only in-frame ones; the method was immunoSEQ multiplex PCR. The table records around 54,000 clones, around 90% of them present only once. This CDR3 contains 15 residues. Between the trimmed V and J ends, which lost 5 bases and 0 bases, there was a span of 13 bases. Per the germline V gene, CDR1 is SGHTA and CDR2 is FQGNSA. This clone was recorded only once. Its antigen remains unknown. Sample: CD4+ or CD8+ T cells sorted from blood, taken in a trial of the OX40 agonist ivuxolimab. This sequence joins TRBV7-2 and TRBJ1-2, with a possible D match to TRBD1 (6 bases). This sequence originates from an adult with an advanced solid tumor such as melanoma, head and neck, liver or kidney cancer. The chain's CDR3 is CASSPWTDSNYGYTF. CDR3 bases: TGTGCCAGCAGCCCATGGACAGACTCTAACTATGGCTACACCTTC.